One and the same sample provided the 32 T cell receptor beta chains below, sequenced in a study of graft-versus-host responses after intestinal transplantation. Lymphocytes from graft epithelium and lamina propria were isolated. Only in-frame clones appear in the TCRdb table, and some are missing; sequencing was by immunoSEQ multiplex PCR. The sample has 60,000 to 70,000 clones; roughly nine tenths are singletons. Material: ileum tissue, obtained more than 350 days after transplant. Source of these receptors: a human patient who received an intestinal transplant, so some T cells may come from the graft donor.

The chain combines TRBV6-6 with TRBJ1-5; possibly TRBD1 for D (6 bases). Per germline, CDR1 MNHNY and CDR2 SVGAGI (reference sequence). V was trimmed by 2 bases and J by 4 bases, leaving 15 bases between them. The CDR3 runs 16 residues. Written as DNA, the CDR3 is TGTGCCAGCAGTTACACGCCGGACAGCCATAATCAGCCCCAGCATTTT. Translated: CASSYTPDSHNQPQHF.

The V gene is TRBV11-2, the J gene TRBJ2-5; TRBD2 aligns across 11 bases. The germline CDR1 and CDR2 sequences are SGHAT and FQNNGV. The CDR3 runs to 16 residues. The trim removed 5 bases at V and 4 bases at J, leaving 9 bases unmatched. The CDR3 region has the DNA TGTGCCAGCAGCCGAGACGGTACTAGCGGGAGAGAGACCCAGTACTTC. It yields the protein CASSRDGTSGRETQYF.

CDR3 protein: CASSGVSGGLQETQYF. The CDR3 DNA follows: TGTGCCAGCAGTGGCGTTTCAGGGGGTTTACAAGAGACCCAGTACTTC. The chain recombines TRBV2 with TRBJ2-5; TRBD1 agrees at 7 bases. V trimming: 4 bases; J trimming: 2 bases; junction bases outside the gene matches: 10. Looked up from germline, CDR1 is SNHLY and CDR2 is FYNNEI. This CDR3 is 16 amino acids long.

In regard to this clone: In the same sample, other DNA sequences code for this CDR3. In DNA form, the CDR3 reads TGTGCCAGCAGCTTGGCGAGGGGTGGGACCGGGGAGCTGTTTTTT. Its translation: CASSLARGGTGELFF. The chain has TRBV5-6 and TRBJ2-2; D could derive from TRBD1 or TRBD2 (5 bases each). The CDR3 runs 15 residues. V was clipped by 0 bases and J by 5 bases, with 11 bases between them. The germline gives CDR1 SGHDT, CDR2 YYEEEE.

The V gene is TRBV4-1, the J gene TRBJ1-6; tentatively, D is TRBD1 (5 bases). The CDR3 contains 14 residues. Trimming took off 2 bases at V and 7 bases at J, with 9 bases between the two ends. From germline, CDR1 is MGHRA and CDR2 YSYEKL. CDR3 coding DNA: TGCGCCAGCAGCCAATTGGGACCGAATTCACCCCTCCACTTT. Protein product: CASSQLGPNSPLHF.

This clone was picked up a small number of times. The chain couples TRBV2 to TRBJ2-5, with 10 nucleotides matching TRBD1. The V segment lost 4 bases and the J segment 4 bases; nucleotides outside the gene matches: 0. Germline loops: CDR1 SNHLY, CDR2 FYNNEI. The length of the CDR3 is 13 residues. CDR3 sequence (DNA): TGTGCCAGCAGTGGGGACAGGGGAGAGACCCAGTACTTC. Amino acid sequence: CASSGDRGETQYF.

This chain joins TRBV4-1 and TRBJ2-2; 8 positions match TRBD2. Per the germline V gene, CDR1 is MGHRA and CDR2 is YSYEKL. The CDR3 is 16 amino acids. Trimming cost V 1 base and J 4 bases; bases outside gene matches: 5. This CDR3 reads CASSQGELAGTGELFF. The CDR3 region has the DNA TGCGCCAGCAGCCAAGGGGAGCTAGCGGGCACCGGGGAGCTGTTTTTT.

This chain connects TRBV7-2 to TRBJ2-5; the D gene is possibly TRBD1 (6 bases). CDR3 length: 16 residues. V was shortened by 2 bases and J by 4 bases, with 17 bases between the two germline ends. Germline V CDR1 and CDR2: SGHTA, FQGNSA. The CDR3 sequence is CASSLSGRGVGETQYF. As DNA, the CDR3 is TGTGCCAGCAGCTTATCCGGCAGGGGAGTTGGAGAGACCCAGTACTTC.

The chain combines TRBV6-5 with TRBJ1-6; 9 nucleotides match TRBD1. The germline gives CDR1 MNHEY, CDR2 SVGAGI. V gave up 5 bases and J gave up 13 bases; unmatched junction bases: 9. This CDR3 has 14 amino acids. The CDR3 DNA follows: TGTGCCAGCAGTGCCCCCGGGACAGGGCCTCCCCTCCACTTT. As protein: CASSAPGTGPPLHF.

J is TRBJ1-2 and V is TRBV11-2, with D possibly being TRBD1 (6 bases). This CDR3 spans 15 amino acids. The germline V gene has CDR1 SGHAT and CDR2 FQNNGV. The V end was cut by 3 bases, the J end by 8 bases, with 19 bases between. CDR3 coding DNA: TGTGCCAGCAGCTTTCCCATTTTGGGGGCACGGGGCTACACCTTC. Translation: CASSFPILGARGYTF.

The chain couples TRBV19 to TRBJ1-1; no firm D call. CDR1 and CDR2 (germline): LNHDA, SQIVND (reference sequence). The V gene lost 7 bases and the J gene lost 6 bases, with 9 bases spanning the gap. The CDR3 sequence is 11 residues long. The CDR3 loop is CASKKGAEAFF. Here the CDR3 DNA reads TGTGCCAGTAAGAAGGGAGCTGAAGCTTTCTTT.

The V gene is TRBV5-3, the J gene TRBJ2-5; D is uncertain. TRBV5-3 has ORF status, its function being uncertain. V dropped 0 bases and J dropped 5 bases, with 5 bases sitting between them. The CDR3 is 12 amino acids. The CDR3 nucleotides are TGTGCCAGAAGCTTGGTGGGGGAGACCCAGTACTTC. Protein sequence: CARSLVGETQYF.

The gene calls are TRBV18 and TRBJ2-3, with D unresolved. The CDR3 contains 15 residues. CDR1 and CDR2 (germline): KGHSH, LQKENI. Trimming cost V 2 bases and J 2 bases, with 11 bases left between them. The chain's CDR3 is CASSPGPHFTDTQYF. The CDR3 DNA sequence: TGTGCCAGCTCACCAGGTCCCCATTTCACAGATACGCAGTATTTT.

The CDR3 bases are TGCAGCGTCGCCGGCTCCGGGACTCCACACTCCTACGAGCAGTACTTC. Its protein product is CSVAGSGTPHSYEQYF. This chain links TRBV29-1 with TRBJ2-7, with D possibly being TRBD2 (6 bases). V gave up 6 bases and J gave up 0 bases, with 21 bases separating them. CDR3 length: 16 residues. Looked up from germline, CDR1 is SQVTM and CDR2 is ANQGSEA.

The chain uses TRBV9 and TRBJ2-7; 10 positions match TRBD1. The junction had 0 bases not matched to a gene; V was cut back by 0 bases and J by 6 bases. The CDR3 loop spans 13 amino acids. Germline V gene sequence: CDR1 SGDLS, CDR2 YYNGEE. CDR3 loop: CASSVGTGGEQYF. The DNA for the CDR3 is TGTGCCAGCAGCGTAGGGACAGGGGGCGAGCAGTACTTC.

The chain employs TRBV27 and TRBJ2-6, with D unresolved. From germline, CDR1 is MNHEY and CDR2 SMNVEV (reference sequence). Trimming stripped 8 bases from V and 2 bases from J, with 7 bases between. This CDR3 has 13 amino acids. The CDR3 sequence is CASGWAGANVLTF. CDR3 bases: TGTGCCAGCGGCTGGGCTGGGGCCAACGTCCTGACTTTC.

CDR3 bases: TGTGCCAGCAGTCCTCAGGGGGCGCGAAACCGCTATGGCTACACCTTC. Residues: CASSPQGARNRYGYTF. The rearrangement links TRBV28 to TRBJ1-2; 8 nucleotides align to TRBD1. Germline-derived CDR1 and CDR2 are MDHEN and SYDVKM. This CDR3 comprises 16 residues. The ends lost 5 bases at V and 4 bases at J; junction bases unmatched: 12.

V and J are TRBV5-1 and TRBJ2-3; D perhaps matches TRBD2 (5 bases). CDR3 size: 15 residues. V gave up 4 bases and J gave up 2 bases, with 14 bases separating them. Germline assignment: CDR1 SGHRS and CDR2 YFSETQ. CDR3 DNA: TGCGCCAGCAGCACTAGGGAAGTCTCCACAGATACGCAGTATTTT. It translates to CASSTREVSTDTQYF.

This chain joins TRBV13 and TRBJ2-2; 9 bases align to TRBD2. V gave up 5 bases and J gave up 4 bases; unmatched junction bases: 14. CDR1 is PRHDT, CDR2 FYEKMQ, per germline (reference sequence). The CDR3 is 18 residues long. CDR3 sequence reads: CASSTSFIAGEGTGELFF. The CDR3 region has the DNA TGTGCCAGCAGCACCAGTTTTATAGCGGGAGAGGGCACCGGGGAGCTGTTTTTT.

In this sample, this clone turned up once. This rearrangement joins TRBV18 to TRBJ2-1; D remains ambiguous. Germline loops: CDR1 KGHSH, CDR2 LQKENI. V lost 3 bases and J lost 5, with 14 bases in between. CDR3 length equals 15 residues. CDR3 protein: CASSPPQVENNEQFF. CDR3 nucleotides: TGTGCCAGCTCACCGCCCCAGGTGGAGAACAATGAGCAGTTCTTC.

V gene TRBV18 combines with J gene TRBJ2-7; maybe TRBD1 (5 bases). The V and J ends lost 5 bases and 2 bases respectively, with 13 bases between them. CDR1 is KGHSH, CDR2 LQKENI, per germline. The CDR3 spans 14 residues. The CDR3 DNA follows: TGTGCCAGCTCATCTTTACAGGAACCCTACGAGCAGTACTTC. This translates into CASSSLQEPYEQYF.

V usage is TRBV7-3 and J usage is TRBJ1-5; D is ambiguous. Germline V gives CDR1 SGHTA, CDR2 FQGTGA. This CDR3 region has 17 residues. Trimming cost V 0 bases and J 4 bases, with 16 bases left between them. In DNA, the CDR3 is TGTGCCAGCAGCTTAACGCCTGAGGTGGGCCAAAATCAGCCCCAGCATTTT. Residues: CASSLTPEVGQNQPQHF.

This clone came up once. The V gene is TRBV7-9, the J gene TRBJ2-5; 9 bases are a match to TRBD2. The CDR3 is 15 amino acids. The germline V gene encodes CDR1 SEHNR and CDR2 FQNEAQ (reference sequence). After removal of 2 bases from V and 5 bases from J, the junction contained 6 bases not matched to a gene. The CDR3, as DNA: TGTGCCAGCAGCTTATCCCGGACTAGCGCCGAGACCCAGTACTTC. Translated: CASSLSRTSAETQYF.

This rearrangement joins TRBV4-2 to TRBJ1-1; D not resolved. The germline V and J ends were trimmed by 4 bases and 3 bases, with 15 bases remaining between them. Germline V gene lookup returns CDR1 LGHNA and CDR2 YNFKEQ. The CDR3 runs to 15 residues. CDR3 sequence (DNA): TGTGCCAGCAGCCCGACGACCGGGTCTCACACTGAAGCTTTCTTT. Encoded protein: CASSPTTGSHTEAFF.

CDR3 amino acids: CASSKGQGIPEAFF. The CDR3 DNA is TGTGCCAGCAGTAAGGGACAGGGGATACCTGAAGCTTTCTTT. The gene calls are TRBV7-3 and TRBJ1-1; 10 nucleotides match TRBD1. The V gene's germline CDR1 is SGHTA and CDR2 FQGTGA. Unmatched junction bases numbered 7, after V lost 6 bases and J lost 6 bases. The CDR3 has 14 amino acids.

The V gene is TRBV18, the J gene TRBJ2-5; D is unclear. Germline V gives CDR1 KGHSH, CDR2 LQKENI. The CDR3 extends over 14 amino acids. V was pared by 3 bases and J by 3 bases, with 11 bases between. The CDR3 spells CASSPQKGKETQYF. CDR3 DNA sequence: TGTGCCAGCTCACCTCAGAAAGGGAAAGAGACCCAGTACTTC.

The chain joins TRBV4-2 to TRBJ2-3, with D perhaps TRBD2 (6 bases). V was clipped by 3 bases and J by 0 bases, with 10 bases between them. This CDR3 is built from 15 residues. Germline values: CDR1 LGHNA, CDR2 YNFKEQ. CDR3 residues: CASSQDLASTDTQYF. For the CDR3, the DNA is TGTGCCAGCAGCCAGGACCTAGCGAGCACAGATACGCAGTATTTT.

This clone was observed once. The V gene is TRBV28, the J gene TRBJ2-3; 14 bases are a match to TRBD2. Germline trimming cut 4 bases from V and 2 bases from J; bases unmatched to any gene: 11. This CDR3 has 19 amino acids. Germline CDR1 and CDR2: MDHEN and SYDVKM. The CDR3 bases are TGTGCCAGCAGTTCCCCGGGACTAGCGGGGGACCTATCCACAGATACGCAGTATTTT. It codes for CASSSPGLAGDLSTDTQYF.

The chain's CDR3 is CASRHKTGTGREQYF. In DNA form, the CDR3 reads TGTGCCAGCCGCCACAAGACCGGGACAGGGCGCGAGCAGTACTTC. This rearrangement joins TRBV6-5 to TRBJ2-7; 9 nucleotides match TRBD1. With 8 bases clipped from V and 6 bases from J, the junction kept 14 bases outside the gene matches. Germline values: CDR1 MNHEY, CDR2 SVGAGI. CDR3 size: 15 residues.

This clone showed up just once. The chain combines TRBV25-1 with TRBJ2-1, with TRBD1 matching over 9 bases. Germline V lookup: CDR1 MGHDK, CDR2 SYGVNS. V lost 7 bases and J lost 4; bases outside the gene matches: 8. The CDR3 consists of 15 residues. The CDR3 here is CASNRGQGIYNEQFF. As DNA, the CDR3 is TGTGCCAGCAACAGAGGACAGGGGATTTACAATGAGCAGTTCTTC.

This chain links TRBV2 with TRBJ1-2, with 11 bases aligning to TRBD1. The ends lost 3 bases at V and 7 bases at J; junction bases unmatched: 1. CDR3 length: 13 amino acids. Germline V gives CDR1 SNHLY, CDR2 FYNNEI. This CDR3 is CASSDGTGGGYTF. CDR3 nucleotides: TGTGCCAGCAGTGACGGGACAGGGGGTGGCTACACCTTC.

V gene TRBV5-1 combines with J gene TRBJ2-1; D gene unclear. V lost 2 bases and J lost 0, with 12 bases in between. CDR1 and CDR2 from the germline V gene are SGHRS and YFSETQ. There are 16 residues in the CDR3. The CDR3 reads CASSFTTGGSYNEQFF. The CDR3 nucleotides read TGCGCCAGCAGCTTTACCACGGGCGGCTCCTACAATGAGCAGTTCTTC.